Sequencing of this TCR beta chain was carried out in a study of lymphopenia after photon versus proton radiotherapy. This CDR3 is built from 15 residues. Profiling relied on immunoSEQ multiplex PCR, and the TCRdb table lists in-frame clones only, not all of them. The sample holds 2,500 to 3,000 clones, over 90% seen once. The chain carries TRBV21-1 and TRBJ1-1. TRBV21-1 is reported as a pseudogene. The TCR was taken from an older woman with pancreatic cancer. Sequenced here: peripheral blood, sampled from a patient treated with photon-based radiotherapy. The DNA for the CDR3 is TGTGCCAGCAGGGACTCCATAGCAATTCGCACTGAAGCTTTCTTT. It yields the protein CASRDSIAIRTEAFF.